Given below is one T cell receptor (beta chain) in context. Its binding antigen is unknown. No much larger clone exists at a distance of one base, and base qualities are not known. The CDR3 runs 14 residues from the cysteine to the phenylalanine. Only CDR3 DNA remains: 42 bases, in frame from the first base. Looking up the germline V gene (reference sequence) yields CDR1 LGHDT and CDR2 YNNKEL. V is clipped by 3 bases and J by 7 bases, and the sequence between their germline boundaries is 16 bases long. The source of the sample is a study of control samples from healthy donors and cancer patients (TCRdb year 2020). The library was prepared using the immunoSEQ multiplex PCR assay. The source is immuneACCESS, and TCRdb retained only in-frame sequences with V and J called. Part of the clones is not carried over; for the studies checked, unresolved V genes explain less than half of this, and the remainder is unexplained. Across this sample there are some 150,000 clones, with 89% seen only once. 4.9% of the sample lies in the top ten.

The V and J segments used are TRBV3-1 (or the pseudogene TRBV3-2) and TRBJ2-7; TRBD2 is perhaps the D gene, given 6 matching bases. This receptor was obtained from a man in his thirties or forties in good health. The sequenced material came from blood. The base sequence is TGTGCCAGCAGCCAGGGACTGGCCGGTGGGGAGCAGTACTTC. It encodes CASSQGLAGGEQYF.